The 24 T cell receptor beta chains below all came from one sample that was sequenced in a study of T cell repertoires in cytomegalovirus infection. In TCRdb, the reads were re-called with MiXCR into one record per CDR3 protein. The sample has roughly 500,000 distinct CDR3 sequences, roughly 46% seen once; the top ten hold around 45%. These receptors have no known antigen. The sequences come from cultured PBMCs, collected from culture after CMV antigen stimulation. The receptors come from a human donor in good health (CMV status not recorded). Some clones in this sample may be carry-over from other donors' samples.

This clonotype was seen only once. The chain carries TRBV27 and TRBJ2-5; D is perhaps TRBD1 (6 bases). CDR3 length equals 14 residues. From germline, CDR1 is MNHEY and CDR2 SMNVEV (reference sequence). V shed 3 bases and J shed 5 bases, with 13 bases lying between them. The CDR3 region has the DNA TGTGCCAGCAGTTTGGGGGCGATGGGGGAGACCCAGTACTTC. This sequence encodes CASSLGAMGETQYF.

This clonotype was seen a handful of times. V gene TRBV14 combines with J gene TRBJ2-1, with TRBD2 identical over 9 bases. V lost 2 bases, J lost 0 bases, and 5 bases stayed unmatched. This CDR3 is built from 17 residues. The germline gives CDR1 SGHDN, CDR2 FVKESK. The CDR3: CASSQRGAGGSYNEQFF. CDR3 nucleotide sequence: TGTGCCAGCAGCCAACGAGGAGCGGGAGGCTCCTACAATGAGCAGTTCTTC.

This clonotype has only a few counts. CDR3 region: CASRKLRGVRSYGYTF. In nucleotides, the CDR3 is TGTGCCAGCAGAAAACTGAGGGGCGTAAGGAGCTATGGCTACACCTTC. V is TRBV11-2 and J is TRBJ1-2, with D perhaps matching TRBD1 (5 bases). The CDR3 contains 16 residues. Germline V gene lookup returns CDR1 SGHAT and CDR2 FQNNGV. Between the trimmed V and J ends, which lost 6 bases and 4 bases, there was a span of 21 bases.

The chain carries TRBV7-2 and TRBJ2-7, with TRBD2 matching over 10 bases. Germline CDR1 and CDR2: SGHTA and FQGNSA. After removal of 3 bases from V and 6 bases from J, the junction contained 14 bases not matched to a gene. The CDR3 is 17 amino acids. CDR3: CASSFDSSGRVIGEQYF. The CDR3 DNA reads as TGTGCCAGCAGCTTTGATTCCAGCGGGAGGGTCATAGGCGAGCAGTACTTC.

J is TRBJ2-7 and V is TRBV2, with D perhaps TRBD2 (5 bases). This CDR3 has 13 amino acids. Per the germline V gene, CDR1 is SNHLY and CDR2 is FYNNEI. V was cut by 6 bases and J by 3 bases, with 12 bases left in between. The DNA of the CDR3 is TGTGCCAGCAGGGGCCGGACTTACTACGAGCAGTACTTC. This codes for CASRGRTYYEQYF.

The chain carries TRBV12-3 or TRBV12-4 and TRBJ1-2, with unresolved D. The V end was cut by 2 bases, the J end by 5 bases, with 18 bases between. The CDR3 extends over 16 amino acids. CDR3: CASSLIGRVTLYGYTF. The CDR3, as DNA: TGTGCCAGCAGTTTAATCGGAAGAGTTACCCTTTATGGCTACACCTTC.

The chain has TRBV7-6 and TRBJ2-7; 7 nucleotides align to TRBD2. The germline V gene has CDR1 SGHVS and CDR2 FNYEAQ. The CDR3 is 14 residues long. V lost 7 bases, J lost 4 bases, and 10 bases stayed unmatched. The CDR3 DNA reads as TGTGCCAGCACCCTCGGGGGAGGGTCGTACGAGCAGTACTTC. Protein sequence: CASTLGGGSYEQYF.

This clonotype showed up just a few times. The genes are TRBV6-5 and TRBJ1-5; 7 bases fit TRBD1. V dropped 0 bases and J dropped 3; count of bases not matched to a gene: 2. This CDR3 comprises 15 residues. From germline, CDR1 is MNHEY and CDR2 SVGAGI. The CDR3 sequence: CASSYSGTANQPQHF. Here the CDR3 DNA reads TGTGCCAGCAGTTACTCCGGGACAGCCAATCAGCCCCAGCATTTT.

The table lists this clonotype with a few counts. The V gene is TRBV2, the J gene TRBJ1-4; 7 bases agree with TRBD1. The CDR3 covers 14 residues. Trimming cost V 8 bases and J 4 bases; bases outside gene matches: 7. The germline V gene encodes CDR1 SNHLY and CDR2 FYNNEI. The CDR3, as DNA: TGTGCCAGCGGGCTGGACAGGCTTAATGAAAAACTGTTTTTT. Encoded protein: CASGLDRLNEKLFF. Filled out from reference TRBV2 and TRBJ1-4, the complete variable domain reads EPEVTQTPSHQVTQMGQEVILRCVPISNHLYFYWYRQILGQKVEFLVSFYNNEISEKSEIFDDQFSVERPDGSNFTLKIRSTKLEDSAMYFCASGLDRLNEKLFFGSGTQLSVL.

This clonotype was detected a few times. V and J are TRBV7-6 and TRBJ2-1; 9 bases agree with TRBD2. This CDR3 spans 15 amino acids. Germline values: CDR1 SGHVS, CDR2 FNYEAQ. Trimming at V came to 4 bases and at J to 5 bases, leaving 6 bases not matched to a gene. As DNA, the CDR3 is TGTGCCAGCAGCTGGGGACTAGCCGTCGACAATGAGCAGTTCTTC. Residues: CASSWGLAVDNEQFF.

V is TRBV27 and J is TRBJ2-1; the match to TRBD2 covers 13 bases. The CDR3 is made up of 14 amino acids. The germline V gene has CDR1 MNHEY and CDR2 SMNVEV (reference sequence). The trim removed 5 bases at V and 12 bases at J, leaving 7 bases unmatched. The CDR3, as DNA: TGTGCCAGCAGTCCAAGGACTAGCGGGGGTGGGCAGTTCTTC. It is translated as CASSPRTSGGGQFF.

This clonotype was picked up a small number of times. The V gene is TRBV7-6, the J gene TRBJ2-2, with D possibly matching TRBD2 (5 bases). V was cut by 5 bases and J by 3 bases, with 7 bases left in between. CDR1 is SGHVS and CDR2 is FNYEAQ in the germline V gene. The CDR3 consists of 13 residues. The CDR3 loop is CASSQRYTGELFF. The DNA for the CDR3 is TGTGCCAGCAGCCAGCGGTACACCGGGGAGCTGTTTTTT.

In this sample, this clonotype turned up a few times. This chain links TRBV12-3 or TRBV12-4 with TRBJ2-1; 9 nucleotides align to TRBD2. The CDR3 totals 15 residues. The trim removed 3 bases at V and 4 bases at J, leaving 4 bases unmatched. CDR3 sequence reads: CASSFGRGGYNEQFF. The CDR3 DNA sequence: TGTGCCAGCAGTTTCGGGCGGGGGGGTTACAATGAGCAGTTCTTC.

This rearrangement joins TRBV20-1 to TRBJ2-7; 10 bases align to TRBD2. CDR1 DFQATT and CDR2 SNEGSKA come from the germline V gene (reference sequence). Trimming removed 0 bases from V and 4 bases from J; junction bases left unmatched: 6. The CDR3 is made up of 15 amino acids. CDR3 coding DNA: TGCAGTGCTAGAGATGTCCTAGCGGGAGATTACGAGCAGTACTTC. The encoded protein is CSARDVLAGDYEQYF.

The sample holds many counts of this clonotype. The rearrangement links TRBV7-2 to TRBJ1-1; D is ambiguous. Germline assignment: CDR1 SGHTA and CDR2 FQGNSA. The CDR3 extends over 14 amino acids. Trimming removed 5 bases at V and 10 bases at J, with 20 bases between. The CDR3 reads CASSLKGPGRVAFF. The CDR3 region has the DNA TGTGCCAGCAGCCTTAAAGGGCCGGGAAGGGTAGCTTTCTTT.

The chain combines TRBV7-6 with TRBJ2-1, with 9 bases matching TRBD2. The CDR3 is 15 amino acids. With 5 bases clipped from V and 6 bases from J, the junction kept 8 bases outside the gene matches. Germline V gene data show CDR1 as SGHVS and CDR2 as FNYEAQ. CDR3 bases: TGTGCCAGCAGCCCGAAAGGACTAGCGAGCAATGAGCAGTTCTTC. Its translation: CASSPKGLASNEQFF.

This clonotype was observed many times. The chain is built from TRBV7-2 and TRBJ2-7; D is undetermined. The CDR3 is 15 residues long. The germline gives CDR1 SGHTA, CDR2 FQGNSA. V dropped 2 bases and J dropped 2 bases, with 13 bases sitting between them. The CDR3 DNA is TGTGCCAGCAGCTTACGTTGGGCTGCCACCTACGAGCAGTACTTC. Translated: CASSLRWAATYEQYF.

The chain uses TRBV4-1 and TRBJ2-1, with D uncertain. The CDR3 consists of 15 residues. Trimming stripped 2 bases from V and 7 bases from J, with 15 bases between. Germline values: CDR1 MGHRA, CDR2 YSYEKL. In DNA, the CDR3 is TGCGCCAGCAGCCAAAGTTTTCTGCCGCGGAATGAGCAGTTCTTC. This gives the protein CASSQSFLPRNEQFF.

The chain carries TRBV6-1 and TRBJ1-4; TRBD1 aligns across 7 bases. V was clipped by 7 bases and J by 8 bases; unmatched bases: 19. The CDR3 runs 17 residues. CDR1 and CDR2 (germline): MNHNS, SASEGT. The CDR3 sequence: CASTTGVGYIRDEKLFF. For the CDR3, the DNA is TGTGCCAGCACTACAGGGGTTGGGTACATTCGGGACGAAAAACTGTTTTTT.

The chain links TRBV18 to TRBJ1-1; no clear D gene. Trimming shortened V by 3 bases and J by 7 bases, and 12 bases separated the two germline ends. The CDR3 spans 13 residues. The germline V gene has CDR1 KGHSH and CDR2 LQKENI. The CDR3 loop reads CASSPGSFYEAFF. DNA for the CDR3: TGTGCCAGCTCACCGGGCAGCTTCTATGAAGCTTTCTTT.

V and J are TRBV10-2 and TRBJ2-1; no clear D gene. Germline V gene sequence: CDR1 WSHSY, CDR2 SAAADI. V lost 8 bases to trimming and J lost 8 bases, with 13 bases between them. This CDR3 is 12 amino acids long. The CDR3 region has the DNA TGCGCCAGCCTGCAAAGCAGGCATGAGCAGTTCTTC. Amino acids: CASLQSRHEQFF.

This clonotype occurred a few times. The rearrangement uses TRBV7-2 and TRBJ2-7; TRBD2 matches at 12 bases. The ends lost 3 bases at V and 4 bases at J; junction bases unmatched: 4. Germline V gene lookup returns CDR1 SGHTA and CDR2 FQGNSA. The CDR3 contains 15 residues. In nucleotides, the CDR3 is TGTGCCAGCAGCTTGGCAGGACTAGCGGGATACGAGCAGTACTTC. It specifies CASSLAGLAGYEQYF.

The sample holds one count of this clonotype. The chain links TRBV6-2 or TRBV6-3 to TRBJ1-6; D remains unclear. There are 16 residues in the CDR3. The ends were cut back, 7 bases at V and 3 bases at J, with 16 bases in the middle. Germline V gene sequence: CDR1 MNHEY, CDR2 SVGEGT. CDR3 bases: TGTGCCAGCAACGTGGACGAGAAATTCTATAATTCACCCCTCCACTTT. This gives the protein CASNVDEKFYNSPLHF.

The chain recombines TRBV6-8 with TRBJ1-3, with unresolved D. The CDR3 runs to 16 residues. V lost 5 bases and J 0 bases, leaving 14 bases between the germline ends. CDR1 and CDR2 from the germline V gene are MNHGY and SAAAGT. In DNA form, the CDR3 reads TGTGCCAGCAGTCCCCTTCGTCTGAACTCTGGAAACACCATATATTTT. It yields the protein CASSPLRLNSGNTIYF.